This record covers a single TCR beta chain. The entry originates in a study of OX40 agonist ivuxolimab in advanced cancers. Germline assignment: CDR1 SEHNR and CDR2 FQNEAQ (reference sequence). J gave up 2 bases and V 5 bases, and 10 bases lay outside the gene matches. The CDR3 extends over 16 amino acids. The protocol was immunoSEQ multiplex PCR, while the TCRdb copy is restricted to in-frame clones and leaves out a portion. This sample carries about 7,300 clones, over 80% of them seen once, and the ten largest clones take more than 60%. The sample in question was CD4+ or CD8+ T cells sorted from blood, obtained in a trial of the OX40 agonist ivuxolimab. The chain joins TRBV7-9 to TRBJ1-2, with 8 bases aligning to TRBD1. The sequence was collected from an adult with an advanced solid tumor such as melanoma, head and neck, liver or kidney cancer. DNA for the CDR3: TGTGCCAGCAGCGGGAAGGACAGGGAAATAAACTATGGCTACACCTTC. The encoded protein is CASSGKDREINYGYTF.